This T cell receptor (beta chain) was identified during a study of blood T cell repertoires in COVID-19. Study as a whole: The United States, Italy and Spain were the sources of the acute and convalescent COVID-19 samples. T cells, B-cell-depleted T cells, or PBMCs provided the cDNA or gDNA that served as material.

The data were produced by immunoSEQ multiplex PCR, yet TCRdb's version contains in-frame clones alone and is incomplete. The sample has fewer than 350,000 clones, about 85% seen once. The ends were cut back, 7 bases at V and 8 bases at J, with 20 bases in the middle. Germline V gene sequence: CDR1 LNHDA, CDR2 SQIVND (reference sequence). The CDR3 has 14 amino acids. Sequenced: PBMCs or T cells enriched from blood (not recorded which). This receptor was obtained from a woman aged 30 to 39 who had been exposed to COVID-19. V and J are TRBV19 and TRBJ1-2; D is unclear. CDR3 in amino acids: CASKEGASSYGYTF. For the CDR3, the DNA is TGTGCCAGTAAAGAGGGAGCATCGTCCTACGGCTACACCTTC.